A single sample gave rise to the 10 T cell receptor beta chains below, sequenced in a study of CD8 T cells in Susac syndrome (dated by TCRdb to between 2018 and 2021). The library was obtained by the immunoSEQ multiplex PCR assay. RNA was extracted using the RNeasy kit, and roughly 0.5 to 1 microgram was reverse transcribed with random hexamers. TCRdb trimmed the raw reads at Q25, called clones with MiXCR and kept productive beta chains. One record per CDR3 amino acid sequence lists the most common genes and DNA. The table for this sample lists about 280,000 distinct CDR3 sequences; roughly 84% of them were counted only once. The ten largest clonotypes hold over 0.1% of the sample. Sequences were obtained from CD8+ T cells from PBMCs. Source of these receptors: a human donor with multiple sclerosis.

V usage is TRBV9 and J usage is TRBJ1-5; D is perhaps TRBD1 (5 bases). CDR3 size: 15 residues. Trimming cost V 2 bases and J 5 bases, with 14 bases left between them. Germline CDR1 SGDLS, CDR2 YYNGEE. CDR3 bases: TGTGCCAGCAGCGTCAGCGACAGATGGGATCAGCCCCAGCATTTT. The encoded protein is CASSVSDRWDQPQHF. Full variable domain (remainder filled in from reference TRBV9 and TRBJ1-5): DSGVTQTPKHLITATGQRVTLRCSPRSGDLSVYWYQQSLDQGLQFLIQYYNGEERAKGNILERFSAQQFPDLHSELNLSSLELGDSALYFCASSVSDRWDQPQHFGDGTRLSIL.

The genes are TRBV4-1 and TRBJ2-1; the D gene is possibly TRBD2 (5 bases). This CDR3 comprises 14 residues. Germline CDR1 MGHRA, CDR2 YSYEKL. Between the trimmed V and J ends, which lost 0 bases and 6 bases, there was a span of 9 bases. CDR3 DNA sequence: TGCGCCAGCAGCCAAGATATAGCGCTCAATGAGCAGTTCTTC. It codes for CASSQDIALNEQFF.

The chain's CDR3 is CASSPPGREAFF. In DNA form, the CDR3 reads TGTGCCAGCAGCCCACCGGGACGGGAAGCTTTCTTT. The V and J genes are TRBV7-2 and TRBJ1-1, with D possibly being TRBD1 (5 bases). This CDR3 has 12 amino acids. The germline V gene has CDR1 SGHTA and CDR2 FQGNSA. Trimming took off 5 bases at V and 8 bases at J, with 12 bases between the two ends.

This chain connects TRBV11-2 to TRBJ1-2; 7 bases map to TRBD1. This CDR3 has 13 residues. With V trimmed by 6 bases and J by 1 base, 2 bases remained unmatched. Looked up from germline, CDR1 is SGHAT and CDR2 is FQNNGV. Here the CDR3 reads CASSWDSNYGYTF. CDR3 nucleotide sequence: TGTGCCAGCAGTTGGGACAGTAACTATGGCTACACCTTC.

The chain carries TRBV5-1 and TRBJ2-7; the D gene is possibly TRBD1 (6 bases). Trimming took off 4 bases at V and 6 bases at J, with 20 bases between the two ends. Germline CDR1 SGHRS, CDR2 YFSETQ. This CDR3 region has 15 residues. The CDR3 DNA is TGCGCCAGCAGCCAAAGCCTCAGGGGCCCGATCGAGCAGTACTTC. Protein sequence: CASSQSLRGPIEQYF.

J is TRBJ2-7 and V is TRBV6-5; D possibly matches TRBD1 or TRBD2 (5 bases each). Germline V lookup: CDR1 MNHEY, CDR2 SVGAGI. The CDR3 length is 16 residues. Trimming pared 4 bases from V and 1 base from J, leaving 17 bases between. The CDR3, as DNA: TGTGCCAGCAGTTTTCCTTCCGGGACGGTTTCCTACGAGCAGTACTTC. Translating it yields CASSFPSGTVSYEQYF.

The CDR3 DNA reads as TGTGCCACCAGGAACACAGGGGTTGATCAGCCCCAGCATTTT. Translating gives CATRNTGVDQPQHF. The gene calls are TRBV24-1 and TRBJ1-5; 7 positions agree with TRBD1. This CDR3 region has 14 residues. After removal of 7 bases from V and 5 bases from J, the junction contained 7 bases not matched to a gene. Germline CDR1 is KGHDR and CDR2 is SFDVKD.

CDR3 nucleotide sequence: TGTGCCACCAGCAGCGGGGGACTAGACTACGAGCAGTACTTC. Amino acid sequence: CATSSGGLDYEQYF. This chain joins TRBV15 and TRBJ2-7; TRBD2 aligns across 8 bases. V shed 3 bases and J 3 bases; nucleotides not matched to a gene: 4. The CDR3 has 14 residues. Germline V gene sequence: CDR1 LNHNV, CDR2 YYDKDF (reference sequence).

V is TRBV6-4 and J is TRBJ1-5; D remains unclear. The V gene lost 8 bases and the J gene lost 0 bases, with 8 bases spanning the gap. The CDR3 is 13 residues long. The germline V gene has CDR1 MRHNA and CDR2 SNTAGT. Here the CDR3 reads CASGPGSNQPQHF. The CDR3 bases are TGTGCCAGCGGCCCGGGTAGCAATCAGCCCCAGCATTTT.

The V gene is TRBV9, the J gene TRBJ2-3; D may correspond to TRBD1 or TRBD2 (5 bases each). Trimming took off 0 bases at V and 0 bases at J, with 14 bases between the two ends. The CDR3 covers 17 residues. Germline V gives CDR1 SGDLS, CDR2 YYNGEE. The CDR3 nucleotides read TGTGCCAGCAGCGTAGATGGGTTCGGGGCTAGCACAGATACGCAGTATTTT. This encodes CASSVDGFGASTDTQYF. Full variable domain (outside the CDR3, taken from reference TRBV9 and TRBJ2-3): DSGVTQTPKHLITATGQRVTLRCSPRSGDLSVYWYQQSLDQGLQFLIQYYNGEERAKGNILERFSAQQFPDLHSELNLSSLELGDSALYFCASSVDGFGASTDTQYFGPGTRLTVL.